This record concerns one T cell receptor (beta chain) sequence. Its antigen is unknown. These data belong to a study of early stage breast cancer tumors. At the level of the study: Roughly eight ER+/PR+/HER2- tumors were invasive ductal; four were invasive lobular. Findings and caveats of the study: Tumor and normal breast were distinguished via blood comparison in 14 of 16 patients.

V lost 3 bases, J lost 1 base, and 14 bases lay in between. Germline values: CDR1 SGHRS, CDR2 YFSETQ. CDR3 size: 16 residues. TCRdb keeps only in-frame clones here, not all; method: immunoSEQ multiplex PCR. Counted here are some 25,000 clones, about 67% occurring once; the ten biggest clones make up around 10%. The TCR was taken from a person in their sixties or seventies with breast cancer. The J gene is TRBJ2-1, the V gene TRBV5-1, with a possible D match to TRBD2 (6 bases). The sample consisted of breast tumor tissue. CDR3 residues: CASSSAGRSSYNEQFF. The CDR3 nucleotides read TGCGCCAGCAGCTCCGCGGGACGGTCATCCTACAATGAGCAGTTCTTC.